Listed here are 19 T cell receptor beta chains from one sample, sequenced in a study of blood T cell repertoires in COVID-19. The repertoire was sequenced with immunoSEQ multiplex PCR; TCRdb's copy has only in-frame clones and lacks some. The sample carries some 250,000 clones, 88% recorded once. The sample was peripheral blood. The receptors were sampled from a woman in her forties who had recovered from COVID-19.

The chain is built from TRBV7-9 and TRBJ1-1, with D tentatively TRBD1 (5 bases). The CDR3 covers 15 residues. V gave up 1 base and J gave up 6 bases, with 15 bases separating them. Germline CDR1 SEHNR, CDR2 FQNEAQ (reference sequence). The DNA for the CDR3 is TGTGCCAGCAGCTTAGGGACCGGGGGGGTCCCTGAAGCTTTCTTT. Translation gives CASSLGTGGVPEAFF. The full variable domain, its missing parts supplied by reference TRBV7-9 and TRBJ1-1, is DTGVSQNPRHKITKRGQNVTFRCDPISEHNRLYWYRQTLGQGPEFLTYFQNEAQLEKSRLLSDRFSAERPKGSFSTLEIQRTEQGDSAMYLCASSLGTGGVPEAFFGQGTRLTVV.

The chain links TRBV5-1 to TRBJ2-5, with TRBD2 matching 7 bases. CDR1 and CDR2 from the germline V gene are SGHRS and YFSETQ. The CDR3 extends over 15 amino acids. The V segment lost 0 bases and the J segment 3 bases; nucleotides outside the gene matches: 5. The CDR3 sequence: CASSLVGGGKETQYF. The CDR3 nucleotides read TGCGCCAGCAGCTTGGTCGGCGGGGGAAAAGAGACCCAGTACTTC.

This chain's CDR3 is CASSPSGRAAGNEQFF. In DNA form, the CDR3 reads TGTGCCAGCAGCCCGAGCGGGAGGGCGGCGGGCAATGAGCAGTTCTTC. The chain carries TRBV9 and TRBJ2-1; 10 bases agree with TRBD2. The junction had 10 bases not matched to a gene; V was cut back by 4 bases and J by 6 bases. The CDR3 covers 16 residues. Germline V gives CDR1 SGDLS, CDR2 YYNGEE.

The J gene is TRBJ1-4, the V gene TRBV4-3; the D gene is possibly TRBD1 (5 bases). Germline CDR1 and CDR2: LGHNA and YSLEER. The CDR3 extends over 15 amino acids. Trimming took 1 base from V and 8 from J, leaving 14 bases between them. The CDR3 DNA sequence: TGCGCCAGCAGCCAAGGGGTCCAGGGTTGGGAAAAACTGTTTTTT. This codes for CASSQGVQGWEKLFF.

The chain recombines TRBV5-8 with TRBJ2-6; TRBD1 agrees at 8 bases. V lost 4 bases to trimming and J lost 2 bases; unmatched junction nucleotides: 2. The CDR3 length is 15 residues. The germline V gene encodes CDR1 SGHTS and CDR2 YDEGEE. The CDR3 DNA reads as TGTGCCAGCAGCGTGACAGGGGCTGGGGCCAACGTCCTGACTTTC. This gives the protein CASSVTGAGANVLTF.

This clone occurred many times. V and J are TRBV5-6 and TRBJ1-6; perhaps TRBD1 as D (6 bases). With 4 bases removed from V and 4 bases from J, the gap between germline ends came to 9 bases. The germline CDR1 and CDR2 sequences are SGHDT and YYEEEE. The CDR3 is 14 residues long. The CDR3 spells CASSPGQYNSPLHF. Written as DNA, the CDR3 is TGTGCCAGCAGCCCAGGACAGTATAATTCACCCCTCCACTTT.

CDR3: CASSRGQGHTEAFF. Here the CDR3 DNA reads TGTGCCAGCAGCCGAGGACAGGGGCACACTGAAGCTTTCTTT. V gene TRBV3-1 (or the pseudogene TRBV3-2) combines with J gene TRBJ1-1; TRBD1 aligns across 9 bases. The CDR3 contains 14 residues. V trimming: 4 bases; J trimming: 3 bases; junction bases outside the gene matches: 3. Per germline, CDR1 LGHDT and CDR2 YNNKEL (reference sequence).

The rearrangement uses TRBV24-1 and TRBJ1-2; TRBD1 is a possible D gene (6 bases). CDR3 length: 14 residues. Germline values: CDR1 KGHDR, CDR2 SFDVKD. V shed 4 bases and J shed 0 bases, with 8 bases lying between them. The CDR3 loop reads CATSEDSPNYGYTF. Here the CDR3 DNA reads TGTGCCACCAGTGAGGACAGTCCTAACTATGGCTACACCTTC.

This clone showed up just once. V and J are TRBV9 and TRBJ2-7; 10 nucleotides match TRBD2. The germline V gene encodes CDR1 SGDLS and CDR2 YYNGEE. The CDR3 extends over 15 amino acids. Unmatched junction bases numbered 10, after V lost 5 bases and J lost 5 bases. CDR3 bases: TGTGCCAGCAGTTGGGCTAGCGGGAGTCTCGACGAGCAGTACTTC. Protein sequence: CASSWASGSLDEQYF.

The gene calls are TRBV5-1 and TRBJ1-1; 9 bases agree with TRBD1. This CDR3 is 15 amino acids long. The V segment lost 7 bases and the J segment 1 base; nucleotides outside the gene matches: 8. Germline CDR1 and CDR2: SGHRS and YFSETQ. The CDR3 sequence is CASSLRQGGNTEAFF. The CDR3 DNA reads TGCGCCAGCTCATTAAGACAGGGGGGGAACACTGAAGCTTTCTTT. Filled out from reference TRBV5-1 and TRBJ1-1, the complete variable domain reads KAGVTQTPRYLIKTRGQQVTLSCSPISGHRSVSWYQQTPGQGLQFLFEYFSETQRNKGNFPGRFSGRQFSNSRSEMNVSTLELGDSALYLCASSLRQGGNTEAFFGQGTRLTVV.

The J gene is TRBJ1-1, the V gene TRBV9; TRBD1 agrees at 8 bases. J lost 0 bases, V lost 0 bases, and 7 bases had no gene match. In germline, CDR1 is SGDLS, CDR2 YYNGEE. The CDR3 length is 17 residues. The chain's CDR3 is CASSVGQGALMNTEAFF. CDR3 DNA: TGTGCCAGCAGCGTAGGGCAGGGGGCTCTAATGAACACTGAAGCTTTCTTT.

This chain connects TRBV3-1 (or the pseudogene TRBV3-2) to TRBJ1-2; 7 nucleotides agree with TRBD1. This CDR3 has 13 amino acids. CDR1 is LGHDT and CDR2 is YNNKEL in the germline V gene (reference sequence). Unmatched junction bases numbered 3, after V lost 5 bases and J lost 3 bases. CDR3 coding DNA: TGTGCCAGCAGCAGGGGGCGGGACTATGGCTACACCTTC. It encodes CASSRGRDYGYTF.

This clone was counted once. V and J are TRBV30 and TRBJ2-3, with 8 bases that match TRBD2. The trim removed 2 bases at V and 6 bases at J, leaving 7 bases unmatched. Germline lookup yields CDR1 GTSNPN and CDR2 SVGIG (reference sequence). The CDR3 is 14 amino acids. The CDR3 DNA is TGTGCCTGGAGTACAGGGACTAGTCGGGATACGCAGTATTTT. This gives the protein CAWSTGTSRDTQYF.

The chain links TRBV7-2 to TRBJ2-1; 7 bases fit TRBD2. V lost 1 base and J lost 7; bases outside the gene matches: 4. CDR3 size: 14 residues. The germline gives CDR1 SGHTA, CDR2 FQGNSA. Written as DNA, the CDR3 is TGTGCCAGCAGCTTAGTGGGACTACAAAATGAGCAGTTCTTC. This codes for CASSLVGLQNEQFF.

The chain uses TRBV7-7 and TRBJ2-5; a possible D gene is TRBD2 (6 bases). In germline, CDR1 is SSHAT, CDR2 FNYEAQ (reference sequence). V dropped 6 bases and J dropped 5 bases, with 19 bases sitting between them. This CDR3 region has 15 residues. CDR3 in amino acids: CASSPLGRDLETQYF. CDR3 coding DNA: TGTGCCAGCAGTCCCCTGGGGCGGGACCTGGAGACCCAGTACTTC.

The chain has TRBV6-5 and TRBJ2-1, with 7 bases identical to TRBD2. The V gene end was trimmed by 6 bases and the J gene end by 8 bases; junction bases not matched to a gene: 7. CDR1 is MNHEY, CDR2 SVGAGI, per germline. The CDR3 contains 13 residues. The CDR3 DNA is TGTGCCAGCAGGGGGACTACCTTGGATGAGCAGTTCTTC. The encoded protein is CASRGTTLDEQFF.

The chain links TRBV6-5 to TRBJ1-3; 10 positions match TRBD1. The ends lost 6 bases at V and 4 bases at J; junction bases unmatched: 3. CDR3 length: 14 residues. The germline V gene encodes CDR1 MNHEY and CDR2 SVGAGI. DNA for the CDR3: TGTGCCAGCAGGACAGGGGGCCGAGGAAACACCATATATTTT. Amino acid sequence: CASRTGGRGNTIYF.

The chain recombines TRBV30 with TRBJ1-1, with D perhaps TRBD1 (5 bases). Per the germline V gene, CDR1 is GTSNPN and CDR2 is SVGIG (reference sequence). The CDR3 sequence is 13 residues long. Trimming left V 5 bases short and J 1 base short, with 11 bases between. CDR3 amino acids: CAWALGGNTEAFF. The CDR3 DNA follows: TGTGCCTGGGCCCTGGGGGGGAACACTGAAGCTTTCTTT.

The chain employs TRBV3-1 (or the pseudogene TRBV3-2) and TRBJ2-5, with 9 bases matching TRBD2. The CDR3 loop spans 16 amino acids. Looked up from germline, CDR1 is LGHDT and CDR2 is YNNKEL (reference sequence). V was clipped by 1 base and J by 2 bases; unmatched bases: 5. CDR3 nucleotide sequence: TGTGCCAGCAGCCAAGGACTAGCGGCAGATCAAGAGACCCAGTACTTC. Translated: CASSQGLAADQETQYF.